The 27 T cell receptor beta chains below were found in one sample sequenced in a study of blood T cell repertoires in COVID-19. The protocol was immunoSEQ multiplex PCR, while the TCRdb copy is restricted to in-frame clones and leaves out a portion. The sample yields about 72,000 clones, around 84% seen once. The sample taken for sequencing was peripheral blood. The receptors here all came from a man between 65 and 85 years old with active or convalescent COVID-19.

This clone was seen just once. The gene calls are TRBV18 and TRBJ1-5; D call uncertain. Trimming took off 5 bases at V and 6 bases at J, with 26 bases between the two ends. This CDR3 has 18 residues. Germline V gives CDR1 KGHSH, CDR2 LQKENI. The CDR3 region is CASSLYGRGAGSGQPQHF. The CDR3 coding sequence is TGTGCCAGCTCATTATACGGAAGAGGAGCGGGATCAGGTCAGCCCCAGCATTTT.

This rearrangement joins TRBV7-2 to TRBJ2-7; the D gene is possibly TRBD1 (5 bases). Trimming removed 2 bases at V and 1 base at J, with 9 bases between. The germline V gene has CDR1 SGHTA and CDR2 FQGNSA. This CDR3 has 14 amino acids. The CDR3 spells CASSLHQGSYEQYF. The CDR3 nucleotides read TGTGCCAGCAGCTTACACCAGGGTTCCTACGAGCAGTACTTC. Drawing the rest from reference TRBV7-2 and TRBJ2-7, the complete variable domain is GAGVSQSPSNKVTEKGKDVELRCDPISGHTALYWYRQSLGQGLEFLIYFQGNSAPDKSGLPSDRFSAERTGGSVSTLTIQRTQQEDSAVYLCASSLHQGSYEQYFGPGTRLTVT.

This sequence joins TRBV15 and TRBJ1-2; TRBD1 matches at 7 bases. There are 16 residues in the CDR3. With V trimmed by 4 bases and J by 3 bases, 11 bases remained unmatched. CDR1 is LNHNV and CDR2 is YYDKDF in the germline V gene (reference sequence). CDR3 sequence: CATSTPGTERYYGYTF. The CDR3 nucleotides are TGTGCCACCAGCACTCCCGGGACAGAAAGATACTATGGCTACACCTTC.

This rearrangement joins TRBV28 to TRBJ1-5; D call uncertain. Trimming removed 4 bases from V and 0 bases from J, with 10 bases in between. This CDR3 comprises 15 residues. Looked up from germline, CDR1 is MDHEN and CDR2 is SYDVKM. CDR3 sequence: CASSSEVYSNQPQHF. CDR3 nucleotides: TGTGCCAGCAGTTCCGAGGTGTATAGCAATCAGCCCCAGCATTTT.

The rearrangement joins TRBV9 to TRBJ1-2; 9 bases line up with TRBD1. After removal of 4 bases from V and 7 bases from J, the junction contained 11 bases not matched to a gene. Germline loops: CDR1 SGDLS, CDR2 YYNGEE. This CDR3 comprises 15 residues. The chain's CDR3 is CASSRVQGAGGGYTF. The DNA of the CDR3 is TGTGCCAGCAGCAGGGTACAGGGGGCCGGGGGTGGCTACACCTTC.

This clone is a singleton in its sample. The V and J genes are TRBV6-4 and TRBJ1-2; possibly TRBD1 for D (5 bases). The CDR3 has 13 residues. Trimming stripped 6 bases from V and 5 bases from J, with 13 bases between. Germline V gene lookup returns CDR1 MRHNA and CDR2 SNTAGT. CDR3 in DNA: TGTGCCAGCAGGCCAGGGCCGCGGTATGGCTACACCTTC. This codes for CASRPGPRYGYTF.

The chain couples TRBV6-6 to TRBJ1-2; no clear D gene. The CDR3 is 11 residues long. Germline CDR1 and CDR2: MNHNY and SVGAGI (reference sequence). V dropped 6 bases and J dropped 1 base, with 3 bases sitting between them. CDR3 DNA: TGTGCCAGCAGCTATAACTATGGCTACACCTTC. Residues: CASSYNYGYTF.

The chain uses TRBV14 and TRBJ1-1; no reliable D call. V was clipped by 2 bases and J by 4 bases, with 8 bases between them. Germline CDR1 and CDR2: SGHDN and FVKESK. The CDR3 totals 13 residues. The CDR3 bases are TGTGCCAGCAGCCAAAAACAGAGCACTGAAGCTTTCTTT. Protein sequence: CASSQKQSTEAFF.

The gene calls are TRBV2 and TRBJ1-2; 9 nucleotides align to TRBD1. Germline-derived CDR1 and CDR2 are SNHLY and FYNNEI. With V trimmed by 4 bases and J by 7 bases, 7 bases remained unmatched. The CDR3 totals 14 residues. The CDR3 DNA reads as TGTGCCAGCAGTGCCGGGACAGGGTTCAGTGGCTACACCTTC. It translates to CASSAGTGFSGYTF. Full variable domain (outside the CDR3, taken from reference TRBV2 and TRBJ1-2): EPEVTQTPSHQVTQMGQEVILRCVPISNHLYFYWYRQILGQKVEFLVSFYNNEISEKSEIFDDQFSVERPDGSNFTLKIRSTKLEDSAMYFCASSAGTGFSGYTFGSGTRLTVV.

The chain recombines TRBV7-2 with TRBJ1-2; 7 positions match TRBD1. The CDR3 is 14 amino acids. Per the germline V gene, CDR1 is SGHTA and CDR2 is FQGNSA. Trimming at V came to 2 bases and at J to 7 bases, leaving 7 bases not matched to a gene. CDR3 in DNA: TGTGCCAGCAGCTTATTAAGACAGGGATCTGGCTACACCTTC. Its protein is CASSLLRQGSGYTF.

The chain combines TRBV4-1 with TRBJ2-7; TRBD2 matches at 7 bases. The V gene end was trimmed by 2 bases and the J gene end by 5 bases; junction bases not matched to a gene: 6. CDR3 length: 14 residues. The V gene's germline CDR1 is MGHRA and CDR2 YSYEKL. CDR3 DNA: TGCGCCAGCAGCCAATGGGAGGGCCGCGACGAGCAGTACTTC. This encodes CASSQWEGRDEQYF.

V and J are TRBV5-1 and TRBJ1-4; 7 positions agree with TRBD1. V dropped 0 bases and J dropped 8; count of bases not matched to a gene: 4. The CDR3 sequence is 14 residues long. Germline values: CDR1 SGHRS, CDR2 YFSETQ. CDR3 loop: CASSLGRGNEKLFF. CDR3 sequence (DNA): TGCGCCAGCAGCTTGGGCAGGGGGAACGAAAAACTGTTTTTT.

CDR3 protein: CAWRGLDSNYGYTF. In nucleotides, the CDR3 is TGTGCCTGGAGGGGGTTGGACTCGAACTATGGCTACACCTTC. This rearrangement joins TRBV30 to TRBJ1-2, with no clear D. V lost 3 bases and J lost 2, with 13 bases in between. The CDR3 runs 14 residues. Germline CDR1 is GTSNPN and CDR2 is SVGIG (reference sequence).

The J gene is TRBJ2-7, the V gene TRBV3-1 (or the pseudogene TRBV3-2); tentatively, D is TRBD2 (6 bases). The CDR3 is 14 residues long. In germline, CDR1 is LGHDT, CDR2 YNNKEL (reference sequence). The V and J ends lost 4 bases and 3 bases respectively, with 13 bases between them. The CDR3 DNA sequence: TGTGCCAGCAGCCCCACGGGACTGGGCTACGAGCAGTACTTC. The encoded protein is CASSPTGLGYEQYF.

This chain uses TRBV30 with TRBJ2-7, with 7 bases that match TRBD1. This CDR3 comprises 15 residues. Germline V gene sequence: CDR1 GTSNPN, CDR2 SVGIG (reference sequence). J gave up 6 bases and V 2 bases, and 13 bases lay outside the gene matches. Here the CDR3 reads CAWSPGSGGWGEQYF. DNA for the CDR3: TGTGCCTGGAGTCCCGGGTCAGGGGGATGGGGCGAGCAGTACTTC.

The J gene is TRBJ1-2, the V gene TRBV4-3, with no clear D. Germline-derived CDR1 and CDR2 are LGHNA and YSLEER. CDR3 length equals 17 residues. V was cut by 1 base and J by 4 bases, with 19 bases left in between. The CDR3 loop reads CASSQGIMQANFYGYTF. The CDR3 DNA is TGCGCCAGCAGCCAAGGAATCATGCAGGCTAACTTCTATGGCTACACCTTC.

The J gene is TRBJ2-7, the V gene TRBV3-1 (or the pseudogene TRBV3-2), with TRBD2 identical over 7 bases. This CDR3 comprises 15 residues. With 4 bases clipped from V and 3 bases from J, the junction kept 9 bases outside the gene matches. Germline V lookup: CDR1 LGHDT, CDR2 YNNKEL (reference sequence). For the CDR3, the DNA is TGTGCCAGCAGCCGCGGCGGGGCTAGCGGCTACGAGCAGTACTTC. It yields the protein CASSRGGASGYEQYF.

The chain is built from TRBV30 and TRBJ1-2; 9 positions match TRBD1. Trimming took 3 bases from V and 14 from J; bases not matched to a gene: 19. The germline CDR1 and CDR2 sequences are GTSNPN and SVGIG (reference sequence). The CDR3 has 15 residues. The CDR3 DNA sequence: TGTGCCTGGAGCAAAGAGAGCCTGCGCTGGACAGGGGCTACCTTC. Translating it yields CAWSKESLRWTGATF.

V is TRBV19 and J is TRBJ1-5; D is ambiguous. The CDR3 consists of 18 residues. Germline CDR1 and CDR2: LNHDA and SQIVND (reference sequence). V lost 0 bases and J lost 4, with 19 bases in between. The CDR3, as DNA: TGTGCCAGTAGTATAGACCCACATCGAGTGGGAGCGAATCAGCCCCAGCATTTT. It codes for CASSIDPHRVGANQPQHF.

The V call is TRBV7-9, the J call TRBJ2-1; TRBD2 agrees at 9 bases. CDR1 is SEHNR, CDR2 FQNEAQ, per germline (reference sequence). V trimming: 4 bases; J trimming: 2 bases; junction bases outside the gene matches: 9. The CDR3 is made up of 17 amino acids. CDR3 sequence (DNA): TGTGCCAGCAGCTCCAGCCTAGCGGGATCTACCTACAATGAGCAGTTCTTC. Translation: CASSSSLAGSTYNEQFF.

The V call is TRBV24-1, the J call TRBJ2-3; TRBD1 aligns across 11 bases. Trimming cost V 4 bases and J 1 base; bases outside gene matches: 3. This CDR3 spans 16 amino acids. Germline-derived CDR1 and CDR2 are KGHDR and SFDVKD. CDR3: CATSDWDRGGTDTQYF. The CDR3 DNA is TGTGCCACCAGTGACTGGGACAGGGGGGGCACAGATACGCAGTATTTT.

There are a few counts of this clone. Here the CDR3 reads CSVENGGEQYF. CDR3 coding DNA: TGCAGCGTTGAAAATGGCGGCGAGCAGTACTTC. This chain joins TRBV29-1 and TRBJ2-7; the D is unclear. With 2 bases removed from V and 6 bases from J, the gap between germline ends came to 8 bases. The CDR3 covers 11 residues. Per germline, CDR1 SQVTM and CDR2 ANQGSEA.

CDR3 region: CASSRGGETQYF. The CDR3 bases are TGTGCCAGTAGTCGAGGTGGGGAGACCCAGTACTTC. The genes are TRBV19 and TRBJ2-5; D not certain. This CDR3 is 12 amino acids long. Trimming removed 5 bases from V and 5 bases from J, with 9 bases in between. Germline-derived CDR1 and CDR2 are LNHDA and SQIVND (reference sequence).

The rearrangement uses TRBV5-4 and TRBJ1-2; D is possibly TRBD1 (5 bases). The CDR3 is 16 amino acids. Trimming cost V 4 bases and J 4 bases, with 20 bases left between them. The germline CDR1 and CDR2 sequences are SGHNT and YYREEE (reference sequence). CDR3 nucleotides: TGTGCCAGCAGCCTACCCGGGTTGGGGGGGACCTATGGCTACACCTTC. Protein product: CASSLPGLGGTYGYTF. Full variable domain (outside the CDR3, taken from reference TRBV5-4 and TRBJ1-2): ETGVTQSPTHLIKTRGQQVTLRCSSQSGHNTVSWYQQALGQGPQFIFQYYREEENGRGNFPPRFSGLQFPNYSSELNVNALELDDSALYLCASSLPGLGGTYGYTFGSGTRLTVV.

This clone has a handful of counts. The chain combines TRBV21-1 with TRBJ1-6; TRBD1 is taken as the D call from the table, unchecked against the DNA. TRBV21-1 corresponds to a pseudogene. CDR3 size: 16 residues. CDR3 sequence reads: CASSPVGQNNNSPLHF. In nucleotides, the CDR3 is TGTGCCAGCAGCCCGGTCGGACAGAACAATAATTCACCCCTCCACTTT.

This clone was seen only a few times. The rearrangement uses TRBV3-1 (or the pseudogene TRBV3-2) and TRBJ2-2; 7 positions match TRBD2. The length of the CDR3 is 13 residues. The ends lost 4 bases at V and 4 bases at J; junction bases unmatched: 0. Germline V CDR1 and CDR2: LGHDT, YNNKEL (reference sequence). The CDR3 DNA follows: TGTGCCAGCAGCCGGACTAGCACCGGGGAGCTGTTTTTT. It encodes CASSRTSTGELFF.

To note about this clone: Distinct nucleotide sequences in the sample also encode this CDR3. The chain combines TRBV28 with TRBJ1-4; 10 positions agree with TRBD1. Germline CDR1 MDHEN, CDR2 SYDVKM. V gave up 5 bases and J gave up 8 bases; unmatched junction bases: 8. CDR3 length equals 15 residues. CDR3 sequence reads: CASSGPGQGNEKLFF. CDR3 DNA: TGTGCCAGCAGTGGCCCGGGACAGGGGAACGAAAAACTGTTTTTT. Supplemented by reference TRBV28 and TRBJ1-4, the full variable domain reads DVKVTQSSRYLVKRTGEKVFLECVQDMDHENMFWYRQDPGLGLRLIYFSYDVKMKEKGDIPEGYSVSREKKERFSLILESASTNQTSMYLCASSGPGQGNEKLFFGSGTQLSVL.